This TCR beta chain derives from a study of a mutant IDH1 vaccine in newly diagnosed glioma. Study at large: Of treated patients, approximately 62% were men and roughly 40% women, averaging around 40 years. Findings of the study overall: Shifts in the top peripheral T cell clonotypes seemed unrelated to pseudoprogression.

This table comes from immunoSEQ multiplex PCR, and its TCRdb copy is limited to in-frame clones, with some not included. Of approximately 60,000 clones in the sample, over 70% were seen once. This clone has more than one count but fewer than ten. The antigen is unknown. Time point: week 23, last vaccination. Topical imiquimod accompanied each vaccine dose, which consisted of 300 ug of mutant IDH1 20-mer peptide. New WHO grade 3 or 4 IDH1-mutant, ATRX-lost astrocytomas were present in all donors. This TCR was sampled from a man in his forties with glioma. The specimen comprised PBMCs, sampled from a glioma patient whose treatment included an IDH1 peptide vaccine.

In nucleotides, the CDR3 is TGTGCCAGCTCTGAGGGGATGAACACTGAAGCTTTCTTT. Its protein product is CASSEGMNTEAFF. This chain links TRBV18 with TRBJ1-1; possible D gene TRBD1, 5 bases. This CDR3 region has 13 residues. The V gene lost 6 bases and the J gene lost 0 bases, with 8 bases spanning the gap. From germline, CDR1 is KGHSH and CDR2 LQKENI.